These 13 T cell receptor beta chains were sequenced from one sample in a study of blood T cell repertoires in COVID-19. Measured with immunoSEQ multiplex PCR; TCRdb has only the in-frame clones, and not every one. This table has 200,000 to 300,000 clones, 84% appearing once. Sequenced input: peripheral blood. These receptors all come from a middle-aged man with acute or convalescent COVID-19.

The rearrangement links TRBV6-6 to TRBJ1-1, with D maybe TRBD1 (5 bases). Germline CDR1 reads MNHNY; CDR2 reads SVGAGI (reference sequence). The CDR3 has 14 residues. The V end was cut by 6 bases, the J end by 10 bases, with 21 bases between. The CDR3 DNA sequence: TGTGCCAGCAGCCCATGGAGGGGCCCGGCGGGAGCTTTCTTT. Amino acid sequence: CASSPWRGPAGAFF.

The chain employs TRBV28 and TRBJ2-1; 9 bases match TRBD2. CDR3 length equals 15 residues. V shed 6 bases, J shed 4 bases, and the junction held 7 bases outside the gene matches. Germline CDR1 and CDR2: MDHEN and SYDVKM. CDR3 DNA sequence: TGTGCCAGCAGATTAGCGGGAGCGGGATACAATGAGCAGTTCTTC. This codes for CASRLAGAGYNEQFF.

This clone was recorded only once. The genes are TRBV15 and TRBJ1-5; D gene ambiguous. Germline V lookup: CDR1 LNHNV, CDR2 YYDKDF (reference sequence). This CDR3 has 14 amino acids. V was trimmed by 5 bases and J by 0 bases, leaving 8 bases between them. The CDR3 sequence is CATSGGYSNQPQHF. DNA for the CDR3: TGTGCCACCAGCGGCGGCTATAGCAATCAGCCCCAGCATTTT.

The rearrangement uses TRBV30 and TRBJ1-6; D might be TRBD1 (5 bases). The length of the CDR3 is 14 residues. The V end was cut by 4 bases, the J end by 4 bases, with 11 bases between. Germline loops: CDR1 GTSNPN, CDR2 SVGIG (reference sequence). The CDR3, as DNA: TGTGCCTGGACTTCCGGGACTTATAATTCACCCCTCCACTTT. Protein: CAWTSGTYNSPLHF. The variable domain in full, completed from reference TRBV30 and TRBJ1-6, reads SQTIHQWPATLVQPVGSPLSLECTVEGTSNPNLYWYRQAAGRGLQLLFYSVGIGQISSEVPQNLSASRPQDRQFILSSKKLLLSDSGFYLCAWTSGTYNSPLHFGNGTRLTVT.

The chain is built from TRBV19 and TRBJ2-5; 10 positions agree with TRBD2. Germline loops: CDR1 LNHDA, CDR2 SQIVND (reference sequence). V was pared by 5 bases and J by 5 bases, with 8 bases of the junction left unmatched. The CDR3 spans 15 residues. This CDR3 reads CASSWTSGGGETQYF. CDR3 DNA: TGTGCCAGTAGTTGGACTAGCGGTGGGGGGGAGACCCAGTACTTC.

The sample holds one count of this clone. The rearrangement links TRBV28 to TRBJ2-7; TRBD2 matches at 7 bases. The junction had 7 bases not matched to a gene; V was cut back by 3 bases and J by 2 bases. The CDR3 is 15 amino acids. The germline V gene has CDR1 MDHEN and CDR2 SYDVKM. The DNA for the CDR3 is TGTGCCAGCAGTTTGGGGGGGGTCCTCCCCTACGAGCAGTACTTC. It yields the protein CASSLGGVLPYEQYF.

This clone was seen a single time. The chain employs TRBV19 and TRBJ1-2; D unresolved. The CDR3 has 12 amino acids. Germline-derived CDR1 and CDR2 are LNHDA and SQIVND (reference sequence). Trimming left V 4 bases short and J 4 bases short, with 7 bases between. DNA of the CDR3: TGTGCCAGTAGTAAGAGCCTCTATGGCTACACCTTC. Its translation: CASSKSLYGYTF.

This clone has only one observation. The J gene is TRBJ1-4, the V gene TRBV5-1, with D tentatively TRBD1 (5 bases). Germline V lookup: CDR1 SGHRS, CDR2 YFSETQ. V lost 3 bases and J lost 0, with 9 bases in between. The CDR3 covers 15 residues. CDR3 in amino acids: CASSSVQATNEKLFF. CDR3 nucleotides: TGCGCCAGCAGCTCAGTACAGGCAACTAATGAAAAACTGTTTTTT.

The chain has TRBV7-9 and TRBJ2-2, with D possibly matching TRBD2 (6 bases). Germline CDR1 is SEHNR and CDR2 is FQNEAQ (reference sequence). Trimming stripped 5 bases from V and 5 bases from J, with 9 bases between. CDR3 length: 13 amino acids. The CDR3 spells CASSRGDTGELFF. The CDR3 DNA is TGTGCCAGCAGCCGCGGGGATACCGGGGAGCTGTTTTTT.

The chain joins TRBV6-5 to TRBJ2-7; 9 nucleotides agree with TRBD1. The CDR3 has 15 residues. Germline trimming cut 4 bases from V and 3 bases from J; bases unmatched to any gene: 7. Germline V lookup: CDR1 MNHEY, CDR2 SVGAGI. CDR3 bases: TGTGCCAGCAGTTGGGGACAGGGAAATAGCTACGAGCAGTACTTC. As protein: CASSWGQGNSYEQYF.

Concerning this clone itself: Other nucleotide sequences in the sample specify the same CDR3. The chain recombines TRBV3-1 (or the pseudogene TRBV3-2) with TRBJ1-2; weak D call: TRBD1 (5 bases). V lost 1 base, J lost 4 bases, and 10 bases lay in between. The germline CDR1 and CDR2 sequences are LGHDT and YNNKEL (reference sequence). The CDR3 sequence is 14 residues long. CDR3 amino acids: CASSQVGQGYGYTF. The DNA for the CDR3 is TGTGCCAGCAGCCAAGTTGGGCAGGGCTATGGCTACACCTTC.

J is TRBJ1-5 and V is TRBV6-5, with TRBD1 matching 9 bases. CDR3 length: 15 amino acids. CDR1 is MNHEY and CDR2 is SVGAGI in the germline V gene. J gave up 4 bases and V 4 bases, and 5 bases lay outside the gene matches. CDR3 loop: CASSSGQGQNQPQHF. DNA of the CDR3: TGTGCCAGCAGTTCGGGACAGGGCCAAAATCAGCCCCAGCATTTT.

This clone was counted a few times. The chain links TRBV7-3 to TRBJ2-6; the D is unclear. Germline CDR1 and CDR2: SGHTA and FQGTGA. The CDR3 loop spans 17 amino acids. The V and J ends lost 2 bases and 0 bases respectively, with 11 bases between them. The CDR3 region is CASSLSGDGSGANVLTF. In nucleotides, the CDR3 is TGTGCCAGCAGCTTATCCGGAGACGGCTCTGGGGCCAACGTCCTGACTTTC.